This TCR beta chain originates from a study of beta chain features in type 1 diabetes. Study background: Sorted cells from all samples, numbering roughly 100,000,000, were examined.

Points from the study as a whole: Naive, central memory and regulatory TCRB repertoires appeared more similar among patients than healthy donors. PCR might favor shorter templates, equally in patients and controls. Shortening that was moderate but significant affected the TCRB CDR3s of Type 1 diabetes patients in all four CD4+ subsets.

Every bit of the isolated RNA underwent reverse transcription, so sequencing read expressed TCRB transcripts. Assay: immunoSEQ multiplex PCR; the TCRdb copy retains only in-frame clones and omits some. Here the sample spans about 140,000 clones, about an eighth being singletons. Note on this clone: Its antigen is currently unknown.

Germline-derived CDR1 and CDR2 are SGHDT and YYEEEE. The CDR3 covers 14 residues. Between the trimmed V and J ends, which lost 3 bases and 2 bases, there was a span of 11 bases. Sequencing was performed on central memory CD4+ T cells from blood. V usage is TRBV5-6 and J usage is TRBJ2-5, with D possibly being TRBD1 (6 bases). The source of this sequence is a man younger than 35 with type 1 diabetes. The CDR3 loop reads CASSSRGNQETQYF. CDR3 coding DNA: TGTGCCAGCAGCTCCAGGGGTAATCAAGAGACCCAGTACTTC.